The 20 T cell receptor beta chains below all came from one sample that was sequenced in a study of cytotoxic CD8 clonotypes in ibrutinib-treated CLL. Profiling relied on immunoSEQ multiplex PCR, and the TCRdb table lists in-frame clones only, not all of them. The sample contains about 160,000 clones, 70% to 85% of which appear only once. Specimen: PBMCs, collected after 12 months of ibrutinib treatment. The source of these receptors is a human donor with chronic lymphocytic leukemia.

The chain is built from TRBV6-6 and TRBJ2-6, with D hard to call. Per germline, CDR1 MNHNY and CDR2 SVGAGI (reference sequence). The CDR3 has 16 residues. V shed 0 bases and J shed 0 bases, with 6 bases lying between them. The CDR3 DNA follows: TGTGCCAGCAGTTACTCGACCCCCTCTGGGGCCAACGTCCTGACTTTC. Encoded protein: CASSYSTPSGANVLTF.

The V call is TRBV4-3, the J call TRBJ1-2, with TRBD1 matching over 7 bases. V was clipped by 0 bases and J by 4 bases; unmatched bases: 8. Germline V lookup: CDR1 LGHNA, CDR2 YSLEER. This CDR3 is built from 16 residues. In DNA form, the CDR3 reads TGCGCCAGCAGCCAAGATTCGCAGGGGGTTCGCTATGGCTACACCTTC. Its translation is CASSQDSQGVRYGYTF.

The genes are TRBV21-1 and TRBJ1-2. TRBV21-1 is assigned pseudogene status. The CDR3 sequence is 21 residues long. CDR3 loop: CASSKDPPPGTASPGNYGYTF. The CDR3 nucleotides are TGTGCCAGCAGCAAAGACCCCCCTCCTGGAACCGCTTCACCTGGGAACTATGGCTACACCTTC.

CDR3 loop: CASSLKAGVNGELFF. CDR3 DNA: TGTGCCAGCAGCTTGAAGGCGGGAGTGAACGGGGAGCTGTTTTTT. The V gene is TRBV5-4, the J gene TRBJ2-2, with TRBD2 identical over 7 bases. Germline CDR1 SGHNT, CDR2 YYREEE (reference sequence). Trimming removed 1 base from V and 7 bases from J; junction bases left unmatched: 7. The length of the CDR3 is 15 residues.

The count of this clone is one. This sequence joins TRBV20-1 and TRBJ2-7; the D call may be TRBD1 or TRBD2 (5 bases each). The V gene lost 3 bases and the J gene lost 6 bases, with 9 bases spanning the gap. Germline V gives CDR1 DFQATT, CDR2 SNEGSKA (reference sequence). The CDR3 is 11 amino acids. CDR3 loop: CSASGGFEQYF. CDR3 in DNA: TGCAGTGCTAGTGGGGGATTCGAGCAGTACTTC.

V gene TRBV6-6 combines with J gene TRBJ2-4; 9 positions match TRBD1. J lost 6 bases, V lost 6 bases, and 6 bases had no gene match. Germline CDR1 and CDR2: MNHNY and SVGAGI (reference sequence). The CDR3 consists of 14 residues. In DNA form, the CDR3 reads TGTGCCAGCAGACCGCGGGGACAGGGAAACATTCAGTACTTC. Translation gives CASRPRGQGNIQYF.

The V and J genes are TRBV5-1 and TRBJ2-2; D is unresolved. This CDR3 spans 13 amino acids. Per the germline V gene, CDR1 is SGHRS and CDR2 is YFSETQ. Deletions cut 3 bases from V and 2 bases from J, with 5 bases between. CDR3 protein: CASSSTNTGELFF. CDR3 nucleotide sequence: TGCGCCAGCAGCTCCACTAACACCGGGGAGCTGTTTTTT.

The sample holds a few counts of this clone. The V and J genes are TRBV7-2 and TRBJ2-5; D is perhaps TRBD1 (5 bases). Looked up from germline, CDR1 is SGHTA and CDR2 is FQGNSA. The CDR3 runs 16 residues. The V end lost 4 bases, the J end lost 1 base, and 16 bases lay between the germline ends. The CDR3 DNA follows: TGTGCCAGCAGCTACCTAGGGCAGGGCTCCCAAGAGACCCAGTACTTC. Its protein product is CASSYLGQGSQETQYF.

The chain employs TRBV30 and TRBJ1-5; 8 nucleotides agree with TRBD1. Trimming at V came to 2 bases and at J to 6 bases, leaving 9 bases not matched to a gene. The CDR3 extends over 15 amino acids. Germline V gives CDR1 GTSNPN, CDR2 SVGIG (reference sequence). CDR3 residues: CAWSISTGVRQPQHF. For the CDR3, the DNA is TGTGCCTGGAGTATATCGACAGGGGTTCGTCAGCCCCAGCATTTT.

The CDR3: CASSGVLGNTGELFF. In DNA, the CDR3 is TGTGCCAGCAGCGGCGTACTAGGGAACACCGGGGAGCTGTTTTTT. The chain is built from TRBV9 and TRBJ2-2, with TRBD2 as a possible D gene (5 bases). The germline gives CDR1 SGDLS, CDR2 YYNGEE. The CDR3 has 15 amino acids. Trimming removed 3 bases at V and 1 base at J, with 10 bases between.

This sequence joins TRBV4-3 and TRBJ1-1; D call uncertain. The V end lost 0 bases, the J end lost 1 base, and 9 bases lay between the germline ends. Germline CDR1 LGHNA, CDR2 YSLEER. There are 15 residues in the CDR3. CDR3 in DNA: TGCGCCAGCAGCCAAGATCTGGGAGAGAACACTGAAGCTTTCTTT. It codes for CASSQDLGENTEAFF.

The chain employs TRBV6-1 and TRBJ2-3; 12 positions match TRBD2. Germline V gene sequence: CDR1 MNHNS, CDR2 SASEGT. This CDR3 is built from 16 residues. V lost 4 bases and J lost 4; bases outside the gene matches: 6. In DNA, the CDR3 is TGTGCCAGCAGTGGTCCGGGACTAGCGGGCTCAGATACGCAGTATTTT. Its protein is CASSGPGLAGSDTQYF.

The chain employs TRBV11-2 and TRBJ1-3; possibly TRBD1 for D (5 bases). V was clipped by 0 bases and J by 0 bases, with 9 bases between them. Germline V gene data show CDR1 as SGHAT and CDR2 as FQNNGV. This CDR3 is built from 16 residues. CDR3 sequence (DNA): TGTGCCAGCAGCTTAGAGGCAGGGAGCTCTGGAAACACCATATATTTT. It translates to CASSLEAGSSGNTIYF. The full variable domain, completed using reference TRBV11-2 and TRBJ1-3, is EAGVAQSPRYKIIEKRQSVAFWCNPISGHATLYWYQQILGQGPKLLIQFQNNGVVDDSQLPKDRFSAERLKGVDSTLKIQPAKLEDSAVYLCASSLEAGSSGNTIYFGEGSWLTVV.

This chain links TRBV6-1 with TRBJ2-2, with a possible D match to TRBD1 (6 bases). Trimming pared 6 bases from V and 6 bases from J, leaving 8 bases between. The CDR3 runs to 12 residues. CDR1 and CDR2 from the germline V gene are MNHNS and SASEGT. In DNA, the CDR3 is TGTGCCAGCAGACAGGGTGCCGGGGAGCTGTTTTTT. It encodes CASRQGAGELFF.

The V gene is TRBV12-5, the J gene TRBJ1-3, with D possibly TRBD1 on 6 matching bases. CDR3 length: 14 residues. Trimming stripped 8 bases from V and 0 bases from J, with 11 bases between. Germline V gene sequence: CDR1 LGHNT, CDR2 FRNRAP. The CDR3 coding sequence is TGTGCTAGTTCCAGGGGCGTCTCTGGAAACACCATATATTTT. This codes for CASSRGVSGNTIYF. Full variable domain (missing parts from reference TRBV12-5 and TRBJ1-3): DARVTQTPRHKVTEMGQEVTMRCQPILGHNTVFWYRQTMMQGLELLAYFRNRAPLDDSGMPKDRFSAEMPDATLATLKIQPSEPRDSAVYFCASSRGVSGNTIYFGEGSWLTVV.

The chain combines TRBV29-1 with TRBJ2-7, with TRBD1 matching over 8 bases. This CDR3 has 15 amino acids. The V segment lost 7 bases and the J segment 2 bases; nucleotides outside the gene matches: 13. Germline-derived CDR1 and CDR2 are SQVTM and ANQGSEA. The CDR3 nucleotides are TGCAGCGCTACCCGGCCAGGACAGGGAACCTACGAGCAGTACTTC. The encoded protein is CSATRPGQGTYEQYF.

The chain is built from TRBV9 and TRBJ2-5, with TRBD1 matching 8 bases. The germline gives CDR1 SGDLS, CDR2 YYNGEE. This CDR3 region has 14 residues. J gave up 2 bases and V 4 bases, and 4 bases lay outside the gene matches. CDR3 loop: CASSPGGPQETQYF. In nucleotides, the CDR3 is TGTGCCAGCAGCCCAGGGGGCCCTCAAGAGACCCAGTACTTC. The variable domain in full, with the rest retrieved from reference TRBV9 and TRBJ2-5, is DSGVTQTPKHLITATGQRVTLRCSPRSGDLSVYWYQQSLDQGLQFLIQYYNGEERAKGNILERFSAQQFPDLHSELNLSSLELGDSALYFCASSPGGPQETQYFGPGTRLLVL.

This clone occurred once. The chain uses TRBV25-1 and TRBJ2-2; 9 nucleotides align to TRBD1. The CDR3 has 14 amino acids. Germline CDR1 MGHDK, CDR2 SYGVNS. The V gene end was trimmed by 8 bases and the J gene end by 4 bases; junction bases not matched to a gene: 5. This chain's CDR3 is CASWTGASTGELFF. The CDR3 coding sequence is TGTGCCAGCTGGACAGGGGCTAGCACCGGGGAGCTGTTTTTT.

This clone was picked up one time. J is TRBJ2-4 and V is TRBV28; no firm D call. Germline V lookup: CDR1 MDHEN, CDR2 SYDVKM. Trimming removed 2 bases from V and 2 bases from J, with 7 bases in between. This CDR3 has 14 residues. CDR3 loop: CASSLIEPKNIQYF. The CDR3 region has the DNA TGTGCCAGCAGTTTAATCGAGCCCAAAAACATTCAGTACTTC.

The V gene is TRBV19, the J gene TRBJ2-6; tentatively, D is TRBD1 (5 bases). Trimming took off 1 base at V and 0 bases at J, with 7 bases between the two ends. The germline V gene has CDR1 LNHDA and CDR2 SQIVND (reference sequence). The CDR3 is 16 residues long. For the CDR3, the DNA is TGTGCCAGTAGTATAGTTAGGGGCTCTGGGGCCAACGTCCTGACTTTC. It codes for CASSIVRGSGANVLTF.